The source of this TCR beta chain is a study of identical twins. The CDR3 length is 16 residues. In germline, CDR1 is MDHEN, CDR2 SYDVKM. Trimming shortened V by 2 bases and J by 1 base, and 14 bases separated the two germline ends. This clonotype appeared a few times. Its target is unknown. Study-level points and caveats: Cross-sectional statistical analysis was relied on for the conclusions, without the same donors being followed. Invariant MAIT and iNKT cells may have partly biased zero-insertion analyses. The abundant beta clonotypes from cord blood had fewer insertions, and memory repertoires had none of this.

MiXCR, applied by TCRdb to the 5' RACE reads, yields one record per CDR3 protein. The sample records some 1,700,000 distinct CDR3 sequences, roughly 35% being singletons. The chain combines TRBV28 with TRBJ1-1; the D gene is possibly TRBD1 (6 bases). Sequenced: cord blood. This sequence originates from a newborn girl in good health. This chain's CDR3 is CASSLAEDRSNTEAFF. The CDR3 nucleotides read TGTGCCAGCAGTTTAGCGGAGGACAGATCGAACACTGAAGCTTTCTTT.